This passage covers 21 T cell receptor beta chains from one sample sequenced in a study of blood T cell repertoires in COVID-19. The assay was immunoSEQ multiplex PCR, and TCRdb's table has in-frame clones only and misses some. Seen here are some 410,000 clones, approximately 90% observed once, and the top ten hold around 0.91%. The sample taken for sequencing was PBMCs or T cells enriched from blood (not recorded which). The receptors come from a woman aged 25 to 39 with acute COVID-19.

The gene calls are TRBV6-6 and TRBJ2-7; a possible D gene is TRBD1 (6 bases). The CDR3 totals 15 residues. Germline V CDR1 and CDR2: MNHNY, SVGAGI (reference sequence). Trimming cost V 4 bases and J 0 bases, with 13 bases left between them. Here the CDR3 DNA reads TGTGCCAGCAGTTCCGCCGACAGGTCCTCCTACGAGCAGTACTTC. The encoded protein is CASSSADRSSYEQYF.

V usage is TRBV27 and J usage is TRBJ2-7; 7 nucleotides agree with TRBD2. V dropped 2 bases and J dropped 3; count of bases not matched to a gene: 4. Germline V gene sequence: CDR1 MNHEY, CDR2 SMNVEV (reference sequence). The CDR3 contains 14 residues. The CDR3 sequence: CASSLRLAFYEQYF. CDR3 in DNA: TGTGCCAGCAGTTTAAGACTAGCCTTCTACGAGCAGTACTTC.

J is TRBJ2-3 and V is TRBV11-2, with D hard to call. Per germline, CDR1 SGHAT and CDR2 FQNNGV. This CDR3 spans 12 amino acids. V was cut by 2 bases and J by 5 bases, with 5 bases left in between. CDR3: CASSLSVDTQYF. CDR3 in DNA: TGTGCCAGCAGCTTATCTGTAGATACGCAGTATTTT.

J is TRBJ2-7 and V is TRBV3-1 (or the pseudogene TRBV3-2); D is ambiguous. The CDR3 has 15 residues. CDR1 and CDR2 (germline): LGHDT, YNNKEL (reference sequence). Trimming removed 2 bases at V and 5 bases at J, with 16 bases between. The CDR3 spells CASSQHTSLSNEQYF. CDR3 coding DNA: TGTGCCAGCAGCCAACATACGAGTCTATCAAACGAGCAGTACTTC.

About this clone: Other DNA sequences from this sample encode an identical CDR3 as well. This chain uses TRBV9 with TRBJ1-2; 10 bases fit TRBD1. The germline V gene encodes CDR1 SGDLS and CDR2 YYNGEE. V lost 0 bases, J lost 4 bases, and 0 bases stayed unmatched. This CDR3 comprises 14 residues. CDR3 sequence: CASSVGTGGYGYTF. CDR3 bases: TGTGCCAGCAGCGTAGGGACAGGGGGCTATGGCTACACCTTC.

The chain carries TRBV29-1 and TRBJ1-5; the D gene is possibly TRBD1 (6 bases). CDR1 is SQVTM, CDR2 ANQGSEA, per germline. CDR3 length equals 13 residues. Trimming took 3 bases from V and 2 from J, leaving 8 bases between them. The CDR3 bases are TGCAGCGTTGACCAGGGGCGCAATCAGCCCCAGCATTTT. Amino acid sequence: CSVDQGRNQPQHF.

This chain joins TRBV18 and TRBJ1-1, with TRBD1 as a possible D gene (5 bases). The CDR3 totals 12 residues. CDR1 is KGHSH and CDR2 is LQKENI in the germline V gene. Trimming pared 1 base from V and 7 bases from J, leaving 7 bases between. DNA of the CDR3: TGTGCCAGCTCACCACGGGGCGTTGAAGCTTTCTTT. This encodes CASSPRGVEAFF.

The chain joins TRBV27 to TRBJ1-4, with D maybe TRBD1 (5 bases). Trimming took 5 bases from V and 5 from J, leaving 15 bases between them. This CDR3 is built from 15 residues. Germline CDR1 and CDR2: MNHEY and SMNVEV (reference sequence). The CDR3 reads CASSSKGMRNEKLFF. The CDR3 coding sequence is TGTGCCAGCAGTAGTAAGGGGATGAGGAATGAAAAACTGTTTTTT.

In its sample, this clone was seen a few times. The chain uses TRBV6-4 and TRBJ2-2; D not certain. Germline CDR1 reads MRHNA; CDR2 reads SNTAGT. Trimming removed 4 bases from V and 3 bases from J, with 9 bases in between. The CDR3 runs 14 residues. CDR3 nucleotides: TGTGCCAGCAGTGTCTCAACGGACACCGGGGAGCTGTTTTTT. Translation: CASSVSTDTGELFF.

The chain uses TRBV5-1 and TRBJ2-7, with 10 bases aligning to TRBD2. CDR3 length: 14 amino acids. Looked up from germline, CDR1 is SGHRS and CDR2 is YFSETQ. J was trimmed by 4 bases and V by 5 bases; bases with no gene match: 6. CDR3 in DNA: TGCGCCAGCAGTCCGGGACTAGCGAGGTACGAGCAGTACTTC. Its translation is CASSPGLARYEQYF.

This chain uses TRBV18 with TRBJ1-5; TRBD1 matches at 7 bases. The CDR3 runs to 14 residues. Germline V CDR1 and CDR2: KGHSH, LQKENI. After removal of 5 bases from V and 5 bases from J, the junction contained 6 bases not matched to a gene. CDR3 DNA sequence: TGTGCCAGCTCATCGACAGGGCGGGATCAGCCCCAGCATTTT. Translated: CASSSTGRDQPQHF.

The chain recombines TRBV7-3 with TRBJ2-5, with D possibly matching TRBD2 (6 bases). Looked up from germline, CDR1 is SGHTA and CDR2 is FQGTGA. The CDR3 runs 13 residues. V was pared by 4 bases and J by 5 bases, with 11 bases between. CDR3 sequence reads: CASSSSGVETQYF. CDR3 sequence (DNA): TGTGCCAGCAGCTCCTCGGGGGTGGAGACCCAGTACTTC.

The chain couples TRBV28 to TRBJ1-6, with 8 bases identical to TRBD1. Germline V gives CDR1 MDHEN, CDR2 SYDVKM. The J segment lost 9 bases and the V segment lost 5 bases, leaving 9 bases of the junction unmatched. This CDR3 region has 15 residues. The CDR3 nucleotides are TGTGCCAGCAGTCCGCACCCGGACAGGGTTTCACCCCTCCACTTT. Amino acids: CASSPHPDRVSPLHF. The variable domain in full, completed from reference TRBV28 and TRBJ1-6, reads DVKVTQSSRYLVKRTGEKVFLECVQDMDHENMFWYRQDPGLGLRLIYFSYDVKMKEKGDIPEGYSVSREKKERFSLILESASTNQTSMYLCASSPHPDRVSPLHFGNGTRLTVT.

The V and J genes are TRBV6-1 and TRBJ1-6; D remains unclear. The CDR3 consists of 19 residues. The V end lost 4 bases, the J end lost 0 bases, and 19 bases lay between the germline ends. The germline V gene has CDR1 MNHNS and CDR2 SASEGT. The CDR3 loop reads CASSGEIRTRGSYNSPLHF. The CDR3 coding sequence is TGTGCCAGCAGTGGAGAGATTCGAACGCGCGGCTCCTATAATTCACCCCTCCACTTT.

J is TRBJ2-7 and V is TRBV9; no clear D gene. The CDR3 spans 14 residues. The germline CDR1 and CDR2 sequences are SGDLS and YYNGEE. The V gene lost 0 bases and the J gene lost 2 bases, with 9 bases spanning the gap. As DNA, the CDR3 is TGTGCCAGCAGCGTAGCTCCAAACACCTACGAGCAGTACTTC. Translating gives CASSVAPNTYEQYF.

The rearrangement joins TRBV18 to TRBJ1-1, with D possibly TRBD1 on 6 matching bases. Trimming took 6 bases from V and 0 from J, leaving 17 bases between them. Germline assignment: CDR1 KGHSH and CDR2 LQKENI. The CDR3 has 16 amino acids. This chain's CDR3 is CASSPNTGQLNTEAFF. DNA of the CDR3: TGTGCCAGCTCGCCTAACACCGGACAGCTGAACACTGAAGCTTTCTTT.

This chain connects TRBV13 to TRBJ2-1; TRBD1 might be the D (6 bases). This CDR3 comprises 15 residues. V was pared by 5 bases and J by 6 bases, with 17 bases between. Germline V gene lookup returns CDR1 PRHDT and CDR2 FYEKMQ (reference sequence). CDR3 sequence: CASSQSGAGVNEQFF. The CDR3 DNA follows: TGTGCCAGCAGCCAATCCGGTGCAGGGGTCAATGAGCAGTTCTTC. Filled out from reference TRBV13 and TRBJ2-1, the complete variable domain reads AAGVIQSPRHLIKEKRETATLKCYPIPRHDTVYWYQQGPGQDPQFLISFYEKMQSDKGSIPDRFSAQQFSDYHSELNMSSLELGDSALYFCASSQSGAGVNEQFFGPGTRLTVL.

J is TRBJ2-7 and V is TRBV7-7; 8 nucleotides agree with TRBD1. From germline, CDR1 is SSHAT and CDR2 FNYEAQ (reference sequence). With 1 base clipped from V and 1 base from J, the junction kept 3 bases outside the gene matches. This CDR3 has 15 residues. CDR3 loop: CASSLGRGPSYEQYF. The CDR3 DNA is TGTGCCAGCAGCTTAGGCAGGGGGCCTTCCTACGAGCAGTACTTC.

This clone was counted a few times. The chain is built from TRBV4-3 and TRBJ1-1; D call uncertain. Germline CDR1 is LGHNA and CDR2 is YSLEER. The CDR3 is made up of 13 amino acids. The V and J ends lost 1 base and 5 bases respectively, with 8 bases between them. The CDR3 DNA follows: TGCGCCAGCAGCCAAGGCGTGCGGACTGAAGCTTTCTTT. Protein sequence: CASSQGVRTEAFF.

This chain connects TRBV9 to TRBJ1-1; no firm D call. Germline CDR1 and CDR2: SGDLS and YYNGEE. The CDR3 spans 14 residues. V lost 3 bases and J lost 4, with 13 bases in between. The CDR3 region is CASSATLAGTEAFF. The CDR3 DNA follows: TGTGCCAGCAGCGCGACCCTAGCGGGCACTGAAGCTTTCTTT.

The V and J genes are TRBV6-1 and TRBJ1-6; D remains ambiguous. Between the trimmed V and J ends, which lost 3 bases and 2 bases, there was a span of 5 bases. From germline, CDR1 is MNHNS and CDR2 SASEGT. This CDR3 has 14 residues. The CDR3, as DNA: TGTGCCAGCAGTGACAGTCCCTATAATTCACCCCTCCACTTT. Translating gives CASSDSPYNSPLHF.